The rows below give T cell receptor beta chains drawn from one sample of a study of T cell changes during pregnancy in multiple sclerosis. Method: immunoSEQ multiplex PCR; TCRdb's copy keeps in-frame clones and lacks some. The table records tens of thousands of clones, roughly 91% of them present only once. Here the sequenced sample was CD4+ T cells from peripheral blood mononuclear cells, taken in the first trimester of pregnancy. Source of these receptors: a female donor in good health, enrolled as a control in a pregnancy study. The CDR3 runs from the conserved cysteine through the conserved F or W. D genes are given only for firm matches. Clone size appears in some rows only: once, few, many, or a class for an expanded clone.

TRBJ2-7 | TRBV10-3 | NA | NA | CAISKTDYEQYF | TGTGCCATCAGTAAGACAGACTACGAGCAGTACTTC
TRBJ2-5 | TRBV5-1 | TRBD2 | NA | CASSSGLAGAQMETQYF | TGCGCCAGCAGCTCGGGACTAGCGGGGGCCCAGATGGAGACCCAGTACTTC
TRBJ1-5 | TRBV6-1 | TRBD1 | NA | CASSGGQGDRSNQPQHF | TGTGCCAGCAGTGGGGGACAGGGAGACCGGAGCAATCAGCCCCAGCATTTT
TRBJ1-1 | TRBV5-4 | NA | few | CASSGGVGDTEAFF | TGTGCCAGCAGCGGAGGGGTCGGGGACACTGAAGCTTTCTTT
TRBJ1-1 | TRBV4-1 | NA | NA | CASSQVVGFPEAFF | TGCGCCAGCAGCCAAGTCGTCGGGTTCCCCGAAGCTTTCTTT
TRBJ2-7 | TRBV27 | TRBD2 | NA | CASSLTLAGRYEQYF | TGTGCCAGCAGTTTAACACTAGCGGGACGTTACGAGCAGTACTTC
TRBJ1-1 | TRBV27 | TRBD1 | NA | CASSPLTGELAFF | TGTGCCAGCAGTCCCCTGACAGGGGAACTAGCTTTCTTT
TRBJ2-7 | TRBV4-1 | TRBD2 | NA | CASRPVAGGHFYEQYF | TGCGCCAGCAGACCCGTAGCGGGAGGACATTTCTACGAGCAGTACTTC
TRBJ1-2 | TRBV7-9 | NA | NA | CASSLAVTHYGYTF | TGTGCCAGCAGCTTGGCGGTTACCCATTATGGCTACACCTTC
TRBJ1-1 | TRBV7-9 | NA | NA | CASSHAAGAFF | TGTGCCAGCAGCCACGCGGCTGGAGCTTTCTTT
TRBJ2-1 | TRBV5-1 | TRBD1 | NA | CASSSGTGKAEQFF | TGCGCCAGCAGCTCTGGGACAGGTAAAGCTGAGCAGTTCTTC
TRBJ1-5 | TRBV6-1 | TRBD1 | NA | CASSALDRGLNQPQHF | TGTGCCAGCAGTGCCCTCGACAGGGGTCTCAATCAGCCCCAGCATTTT
TRBJ2-7 | TRBV5-5 | NA | NA | CASSLAQVSSYEQYF | TGTGCCAGCAGCTTGGCACAGGTAAGCTCCTACGAGCAGTACTTC
TRBJ2-7 | TRBV2 | NA | NA | CASSGGAGYGWNF | TGTGCCAGCAGTGGGGGAGCCGGGTATGGATGGAACTTC
TRBJ1-2 | TRBV6-4 | NA | once | CASSAGTISGYTF | TGTGCCAGCAGCGCCGGGACAATAAGTGGCTACACCTTC
TRBJ1-1 | TRBV2 | NA | NA | CASSVQGVTNTEAFF | TGTGCCAGCAGTGTTCAAGGGGTTACGAACACTGAAGCTTTCTTT
TRBJ2-7 | TRBV5-4 | TRBD2 | NA | CASSLGTSGIYEQYF | TGTGCCAGCAGCTTGGGGACTAGCGGGATCTACGAGCAGTACTTC